These 23 T cell receptor beta chains were all obtained from the same sample, sequenced in a study of technical replicates of blood from several donors. Produced via immunoSEQ multiplex PCR; TCRdb's table is partial and in-frame only. The sample yields under 95,000 clones, just under 95% seen once. The sequencing sample was made of T cells isolated from PBMCs. The receptors shown here come from a human donor in good health.

The chain recombines TRBV14 with TRBJ2-3; D remains ambiguous. This CDR3 has 13 residues. Germline CDR1 and CDR2: SGHDN and FVKESK. V was pared by 1 base and J by 3 bases, with 5 bases between. As DNA, the CDR3 is TGTGCCAGCAGCCAAGCCAGAACAGATACGCAGTATTTT. This translates into CASSQARTDTQYF.

The chain joins TRBV29-1 to TRBJ2-7; 9 positions agree with TRBD1. In germline, CDR1 is SQVTM, CDR2 ANQGSEA. The CDR3 has 12 amino acids. Trimming at V came to 6 bases and at J to 5 bases, leaving 5 bases not matched to a gene. The CDR3 coding sequence is TGCAGCGTGACCACAGGGGGCAACGAGCAGTACTTC. It codes for CSVTTGGNEQYF.

The chain carries TRBV11-1 and TRBJ2-7; D remains ambiguous. This CDR3 has 16 amino acids. Trimming pared 2 bases from V and 0 bases from J, leaving 14 bases between. Germline values: CDR1 SGHAT, CDR2 FQDESV (reference sequence). CDR3 sequence reads: CASSLNWVEVSYEQYF. The CDR3 region has the DNA TGTGCCAGCAGCTTAAATTGGGTTGAGGTCTCCTACGAGCAGTACTTC. Together with reference TRBV11-1 and TRBJ2-7, the CDR3 gives the full variable domain: EAEVAQSPRYKITEKSQAVAFWCDPISGHATLYWYRQILGQGPELLVQFQDESVVDDSQLPKDRFSAERLKGVDSTLKIQPAELGDSAMYLCASSLNWVEVSYEQYFGPGTRLTVT.

This CDR3 reads CASSRTVGSGSFDEQFF. In DNA form, the CDR3 reads TGTGCCAGCAGCCGCACGGTGGGGAGCGGGAGTTTTGATGAGCAGTTCTTC. The chain uses TRBV5-4 and TRBJ2-1; 8 bases map to TRBD2. Trimming took 4 bases from V and 8 from J; bases not matched to a gene: 17. This CDR3 has 17 amino acids. CDR1 and CDR2 (germline): SGHNT, YYREEE (reference sequence).

This clone appeared a single time. The chain uses TRBV19 and TRBJ1-3; TRBD1 aligns across 7 bases. The CDR3 sequence is 18 residues long. CDR1 is LNHDA, CDR2 SQIVND, per germline (reference sequence). V was clipped by 0 bases and J by 4 bases; unmatched bases: 12. The DNA for the CDR3 is TGTGCCAGTAGTATAGAGAGACCGGGACAGCGGACGGGAAACACCATATATTTT. It encodes CASSIERPGQRTGNTIYF. Complete variable domain (other parts from reference TRBV19 and TRBJ1-3): DGGITQSPKYLFRKEGQNVTLSCEQNLNHDAMYWYRQDPGQGLRLIYYSQIVNDFQKGDIAEGYSVSREKKESFPLTVTSAQKNPTAFYLCASSIERPGQRTGNTIYFGEGSWLTVV.

The table lists this clone with a count of one. This sequence joins TRBV7-9 and TRBJ2-7, with TRBD2 as a possible D gene (6 bases). The V gene's germline CDR1 is SEHNR and CDR2 FQNEAQ (reference sequence). V gave up 2 bases and J gave up 1 base, with 9 bases separating them. This CDR3 is 14 amino acids long. Here the CDR3 DNA reads TGTGCCAGCAGCTTACCGCGGGGTTCCTACGAGCAGTACTTC. As protein: CASSLPRGSYEQYF.

The chain joins TRBV6-1 to TRBJ1-5; 9 positions agree with TRBD1. The germline CDR1 and CDR2 sequences are MNHNS and SASEGT. J gave up 7 bases and V 6 bases, and 7 bases lay outside the gene matches. This CDR3 has 14 amino acids. CDR3 residues: CASRRDRERQPQHF. Here the CDR3 DNA reads TGTGCCAGCAGACGGGACAGGGAACGACAGCCCCAGCATTTT.

This chain links TRBV2 with TRBJ2-2, with D tentatively TRBD1 (5 bases). Germline V gene data show CDR1 as SNHLY and CDR2 as FYNNEI. The CDR3 runs 12 residues. Trimming shortened V by 5 bases and J by 10 bases, and 11 bases separated the two germline ends. CDR3 sequence reads: CASSFDSAELFF. The CDR3 bases are TGTGCCAGCAGTTTCGACAGTGCGGAGCTGTTTTTT.

The V gene is TRBV6-1, the J gene TRBJ2-1; TRBD2 matches 10 bases. V was pared by 8 bases and J by 0 bases, with 4 bases of the junction left unmatched. There are 15 residues in the CDR3. The V gene's germline CDR1 is MNHNS and CDR2 SASEGT. The CDR3 nucleotides are TGTGCCAGCGGACTAGCGGATAGCTCCTACAATGAGCAGTTCTTC. Translation gives CASGLADSSYNEQFF.

Only one count was recorded for this clone. This chain uses TRBV5-1 with TRBJ1-3; no clear D. The V and J ends lost 0 bases and 0 bases respectively, with 13 bases between them. This CDR3 region has 17 residues. Per the germline V gene, CDR1 is SGHRS and CDR2 is YFSETQ. In nucleotides, the CDR3 is TGCGCCAGCAGCTTGGCTCGGCAGCGAGGCTCTGGAAACACCATATATTTT. It translates to CASSLARQRGSGNTIYF.

The genes are TRBV7-6 and TRBJ2-3; D ambiguous. Germline-derived CDR1 and CDR2 are SGHVS and FNYEAQ. The germline V and J ends were trimmed by 8 bases and 4 bases, with 19 bases remaining between them. The CDR3 is 15 amino acids. CDR3 region: CASAPSKSVPDTQYF. The CDR3 region has the DNA TGTGCCAGCGCACCGTCAAAGTCGGTCCCAGATACGCAGTATTTT.

Regarding this clone: Other DNA sequences within the sample encode an identical CDR3. The chain uses TRBV4-1 and TRBJ2-7; the match to TRBD2 covers 11 bases. Germline assignment: CDR1 MGHRA and CDR2 YSYEKL. The trim removed 2 bases at V and 2 bases at J, leaving 2 bases unmatched. This CDR3 has 15 residues. Written as DNA, the CDR3 is TGCGCCAGCAGCCAACCGACTAGCGGGACCTACGAGCAGTACTTC. It encodes CASSQPTSGTYEQYF.

The rearrangement links TRBV30 to TRBJ2-4, with 11 bases matching TRBD2. Trimming at V came to 5 bases and at J to 2 bases, leaving 5 bases not matched to a gene. The CDR3 consists of 15 residues. The V gene's germline CDR1 is GTSNPN and CDR2 SVGIG (reference sequence). This CDR3 reads CAWPTSGIPKNIQYF. CDR3 DNA: TGTGCCTGGCCGACTAGCGGGATCCCCAAAAACATTCAGTACTTC.

This clone has just one count. This chain links TRBV4-1 with TRBJ2-1; 12 nucleotides align to TRBD2. With 9 bases clipped from V and 3 bases from J, the junction kept 3 bases outside the gene matches. There are 14 residues in the CDR3. Germline V CDR1 and CDR2: MGHRA, YSYEKL. CDR3 sequence (DNA): TGCGCCAGTCAGACTAGCGGGAGCTACAATGAGCAGTTCTTC. Protein: CASQTSGSYNEQFF.

The chain has TRBV6-5 and TRBJ2-2, with 9 bases matching TRBD1. CDR1 MNHEY and CDR2 SVGAGI come from the germline V gene. The CDR3 length is 14 residues. J lost 6 bases, V lost 6 bases, and 5 bases had no gene match. CDR3 nucleotides: TGTGCCAGCAGACGGGACAGGGAAGCCGGGGAGCTGTTTTTT. The encoded protein is CASRRDREAGELFF.

The J gene is TRBJ2-1, the V gene TRBV9, with 10 positions matching TRBD2. The CDR3 covers 15 residues. The V segment lost 3 bases and the J segment 6 bases; nucleotides outside the gene matches: 6. The V gene's germline CDR1 is SGDLS and CDR2 YYNGEE. The DNA for the CDR3 is TGTGCCAGCAGCGGCAGCGGGGGGGCTGGCAATGAGCAGTTCTTC. Protein product: CASSGSGGAGNEQFF.

The gene calls are TRBV5-4 and TRBJ2-6; maybe TRBD2 (6 bases). Between the trimmed V and J ends, which lost 5 bases and 1 base, there was a span of 19 bases. This CDR3 has 18 amino acids. The germline V gene has CDR1 SGHNT and CDR2 YYREEE (reference sequence). CDR3 bases: TGTGCCAGCAGTCCCGGGAGTACCCGAATATCTGGGGCCAACGTCCTGACTTTC. Its protein product is CASSPGSTRISGANVLTF.

J is TRBJ2-7 and V is TRBV4-1; the D gene is possibly TRBD1 (6 bases). CDR1 and CDR2 from the germline V gene are MGHRA and YSYEKL. Trimming stripped 6 bases from V and 4 bases from J, with 19 bases between. The CDR3 has 15 amino acids. The CDR3 region is CASSPHGTTLYEQYF. The DNA for the CDR3 is TGCGCCAGCAGTCCCCACGGGACAACTCTTTACGAGCAGTACTTC.

The V gene is TRBV9, the J gene TRBJ2-1, with 9 bases identical to TRBD2. This CDR3 is 16 amino acids long. Germline CDR1 and CDR2: SGDLS and YYNGEE. The V gene end was trimmed by 2 bases and the J gene end by 2 bases; junction bases not matched to a gene: 5. The CDR3 sequence is CASSVPAGGTYNEQFF. The CDR3 nucleotides read TGTGCCAGCAGCGTCCCAGCGGGAGGAACCTACAATGAGCAGTTCTTC. Drawing the rest from reference TRBV9 and TRBJ2-1, the complete variable domain is DSGVTQTPKHLITATGQRVTLRCSPRSGDLSVYWYQQSLDQGLQFLIQYYNGEERAKGNILERFSAQQFPDLHSELNLSSLELGDSALYFCASSVPAGGTYNEQFFGPGTRLTVL.

The J gene is TRBJ2-1, the V gene TRBV25-1; unclear D gene. The V gene lost 6 bases and the J gene lost 8 bases, with 11 bases spanning the gap. This CDR3 comprises 12 residues. Germline loops: CDR1 MGHDK, CDR2 SYGVNS. Written as DNA, the CDR3 is TGTGCCAGCAGGGAACGGTTTGATGAGCAGTTCTTC. Amino acids: CASRERFDEQFF.

V gene TRBV18 combines with J gene TRBJ1-5; tentative D call: TRBD1 (6 bases). The germline V and J ends were trimmed by 5 bases and 0 bases, with 17 bases remaining between them. The V gene's germline CDR1 is KGHSH and CDR2 LQKENI. CDR3 length: 17 amino acids. In DNA, the CDR3 is TGTGCCAGCTCAGCGCAACAAACAGGGTATAGCAATCAGCCCCAGCATTTT. Translating gives CASSAQQTGYSNQPQHF.

V usage is TRBV2 and J usage is TRBJ2-1; D is possibly TRBD2 (6 bases). The CDR3 covers 17 residues. CDR1 and CDR2 from the germline V gene are SNHLY and FYNNEI. Trimming stripped 3 bases from V and 5 bases from J, with 20 bases between. As DNA, the CDR3 is TGTGCCAGCAGTGAGAACGGGGGTCTCAGTTGGGACAATGAGCAGTTCTTC. Its protein is CASSENGGLSWDNEQFF.

This chain uses TRBV19 with TRBJ1-1; D is ambiguous. The CDR3 is 15 amino acids. CDR1 and CDR2 (germline): LNHDA, SQIVND (reference sequence). Trimming cost V 0 bases and J 0 bases, with 8 bases left between them. The CDR3, as DNA: TGTGCCAGTAGTATAGATCTATCCGTGAACACTGAAGCTTTCTTT. Protein product: CASSIDLSVNTEAFF. Combining the CDR3 with reference TRBV19 and TRBJ1-1 gives the whole variable domain DGGITQSPKYLFRKEGQNVTLSCEQNLNHDAMYWYRQDPGQGLRLIYYSQIVNDFQKGDIAEGYSVSREKKESFPLTVTSAQKNPTAFYLCASSIDLSVNTEAFFGQGTRLTVV.